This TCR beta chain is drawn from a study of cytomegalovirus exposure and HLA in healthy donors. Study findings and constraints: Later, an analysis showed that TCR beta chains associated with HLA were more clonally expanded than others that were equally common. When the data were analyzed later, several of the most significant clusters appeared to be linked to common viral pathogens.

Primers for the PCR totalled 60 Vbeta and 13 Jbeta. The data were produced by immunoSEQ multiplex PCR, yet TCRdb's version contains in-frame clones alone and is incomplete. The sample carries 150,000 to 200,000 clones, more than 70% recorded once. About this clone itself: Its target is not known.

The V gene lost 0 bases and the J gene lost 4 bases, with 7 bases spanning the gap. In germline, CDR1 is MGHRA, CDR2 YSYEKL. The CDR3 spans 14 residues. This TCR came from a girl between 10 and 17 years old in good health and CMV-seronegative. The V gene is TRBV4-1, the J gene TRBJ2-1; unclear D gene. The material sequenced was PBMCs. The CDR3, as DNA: TGCGCCAGCAGCCAAGAACGGTTTTACAATGAGCAGTTCTTC. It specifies CASSQERFYNEQFF.